The clone carrying this T cell receptor (beta chain) showed up just a few times. Its antigen is still unknown. These data originate in a study of T cells in Graves' hyperthyroidism and ophthalmopathy. About the research overall: Peripheral blood collection took place at initial diagnosis, before any treatment. Study-wide points: Researchers report that a 13 V-J model separated ophthalmopathy from stable hyperthyroidism. Most thyroid clonotypes that were expanded above 0.001 also turned up in blood.

Using RNA transcripts as the source, TCR beta CDR3 regions were amplified. TCR CDR3 underwent first-round RT-PCR with the HTBI primer set. TCRdb analysed the multiplex PCR reads with MiXCR anew, one entry per CDR3 protein. The sample includes approximately 690,000 distinct CDR3 sequences, approximately 14% of them seen just once. Disease duration was under 3 months in the ophthalmopathy patients, who also had a Clinical Activity Score of at least 3 and a NOSPECS grade of at least 4. The CDR3 is made up of 16 amino acids. V shed 5 bases, J shed 3 bases, and the junction held 7 bases outside the gene matches. CDR1 is SEHNR, CDR2 FQNEAQ, per germline (reference sequence).

The chain couples TRBV7-9 to TRBJ2-1; TRBD2 matches at 10 bases. This TCR derives from a woman aged 50 to 60 with Graves' ophthalmopathy. The sample taken for sequencing was blood. CDR3 sequence: CASSRVVAGGYNEQFF. As DNA, the CDR3 is TGTGCCAGCAGCCGGGTTGTAGCGGGAGGCTACAATGAGCAGTTCTTC. Full variable domain (remainder filled in from reference TRBV7-9 and TRBJ2-1): DTGVSQNPRHKITKRGQNVTFRCDPISEHNRLYWYRQTLGQGPEFLTYFQNEAQLEKSRLLSDRFSAERPKGSFSTLEIQRTEQGDSAMYLCASSRVVAGGYNEQFFGPGTRLTVL.